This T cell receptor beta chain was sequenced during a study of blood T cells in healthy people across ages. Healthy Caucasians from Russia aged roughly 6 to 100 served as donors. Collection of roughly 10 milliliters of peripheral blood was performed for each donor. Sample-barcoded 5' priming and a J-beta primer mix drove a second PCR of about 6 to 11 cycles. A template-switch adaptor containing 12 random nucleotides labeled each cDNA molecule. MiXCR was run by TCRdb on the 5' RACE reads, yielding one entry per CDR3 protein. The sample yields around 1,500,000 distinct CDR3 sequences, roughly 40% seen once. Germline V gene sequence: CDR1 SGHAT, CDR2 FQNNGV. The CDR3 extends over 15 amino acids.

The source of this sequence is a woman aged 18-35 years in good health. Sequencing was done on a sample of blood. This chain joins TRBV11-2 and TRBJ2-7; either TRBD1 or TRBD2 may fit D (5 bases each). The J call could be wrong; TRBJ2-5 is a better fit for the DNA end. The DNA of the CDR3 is TGTGCCAGCAGCTTAGAGAGGGGATTTCGGGAGACCCAGTACTTC. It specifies CASSLERGFRETQYF.